These 29 T cell receptor beta chains originate from one sample sequenced in a study of shared clonotypes between healthy human individuals (dated by TCRdb to the early 2020s). Libraries were prepared through the immunoSEQ multiplex PCR assay. This is the immuneACCESS table as TCRdb keeps it, with only in-frame sequences that have V and J called. A part of the clones is gone; compared with another copy, unresolved V genes explain less than half, and the rest is unexplained. The sample table lists about 2,100,000 clones, about 92% of them with a count of one. The ten biggest clones cover about 1.8% of the sample. CD8 naive samples consisted of CD45RO-negative cells that were positively selected for CCR7, yielding a CD45RA+CCR7+ population without TemRA cells. Sequenced: naive CD8+ T cells from PBMCs. This specimen's cell subset or site label, interpreted: CD45RA+CCR7+. These receptors were obtained from a man aged 18 to 29 in good health. Some clones in this sample may be carry-over from other donors' samples.

The V call is TRBV13, the J call TRBJ2-7; TRBD2 is a possible D gene (7 bases). The CDR3 extends over 14 amino acids. Germline V CDR1 and CDR2: PRHDT, FYEKMQ (reference sequence). V lost 1 base and J 2 bases, leaving 9 bases between the germline ends. CDR3 DNA: TGTGCCAGCAGCTTAGAAGGGGGGGCCTACGAGCAGTACTTC. Encoded protein: CASSLEGGAYEQYF. The full variable domain, with the rest looked up from reference TRBV13 and TRBJ2-7, is AAGVIQSPRHLIKEKRETATLKCYPIPRHDTVYWYQQGPGQDPQFLISFYEKMQSDKGSIPDRFSAQQFSDYHSELNMSSLELGDSALYFCASSLEGGAYEQYFGPGTRLTVT.

The V call is TRBV28, the J call TRBJ2-1; tentatively, D is TRBD2 (5 bases). The CDR3 has 15 residues. Germline V gene sequence: CDR1 MDHEN, CDR2 SYDVKM. Trimming cost V 1 base and J 4 bases, with 11 bases left between them. The CDR3 is CASSLYTSRYNEQFF. Here the CDR3 DNA reads TGTGCCAGCAGTTTATACACTAGTAGGTACAATGAGCAGTTCTTC.

This chain joins TRBV5-4 and TRBJ2-5; possibly TRBD2 for D (6 bases). The CDR3 has 14 amino acids. Trimming pared 2 bases from V and 5 bases from J, leaving 13 bases between. Germline assignment: CDR1 SGHNT and CDR2 YYREEE (reference sequence). CDR3 sequence: CASSFWRAGETQYF. CDR3 DNA sequence: TGTGCCAGCAGCTTTTGGAGGGCCGGGGAGACCCAGTACTTC.

Only one count was recorded for this clone. This sample includes further DNA sequences coding for the same CDR3. V is TRBV9 and J is TRBJ2-1; no clear D gene. V was shortened by 0 bases and J by 0 bases, with 10 bases between the two germline ends. The CDR3 sequence is 16 residues long. Germline values: CDR1 SGDLS, CDR2 YYNGEE. The DNA of the CDR3 is TGTGCCAGCAGCGTAGGTGGGCGGAGCTCCTACAATGAGCAGTTCTTC. This codes for CASSVGGRSSYNEQFF.

This chain joins TRBV5-5 and TRBJ2-7, with D possibly TRBD1 on 6 matching bases. V was trimmed by 5 bases and J by 4 bases, leaving 16 bases between them. From germline, CDR1 is SGHKS and CDR2 YYEKEE (reference sequence). This CDR3 comprises 14 residues. The CDR3 is CASRPGHESYEQYF. The CDR3 nucleotides are TGTGCCAGCAGGCCGGGACACGAGTCGTACGAGCAGTACTTC.

The J gene is TRBJ2-5, the V gene TRBV6-1, with a possible D match to TRBD1 (5 bases). This CDR3 contains 15 residues. The V gene's germline CDR1 is MNHNS and CDR2 SASEGT. V lost 4 bases and J lost 2, with 14 bases in between. The chain's CDR3 is CASSGGDRLQETQYF. The CDR3 nucleotides read TGTGCCAGCAGTGGAGGAGACAGATTACAAGAGACCCAGTACTTC.

In its sample, this clone was seen once. This sequence joins TRBV11-2 and TRBJ2-1; perhaps TRBD2 as D (5 bases). The V end lost 8 bases, the J end lost 0 bases, and 11 bases lay between the germline ends. The CDR3 is made up of 14 amino acids. CDR1 SGHAT and CDR2 FQNNGV come from the germline V gene. CDR3 DNA: TGTGCCAGCGCTAGCAGGAGCTCCTACAATGAGCAGTTCTTC. This codes for CASASRSSYNEQFF.

This clone was seen only once. The J gene is TRBJ2-5, the V gene TRBV27; no reliable D call. The CDR3 contains 13 residues. Trimming shortened V by 6 bases and J by 5 bases, and 13 bases separated the two germline ends. Germline lookup yields CDR1 MNHEY and CDR2 SMNVEV (reference sequence). The CDR3 DNA follows: TGTGCCAGCAGGCCAAGGAATGAGGAGACCCAGTACTTC. This sequence encodes CASRPRNEETQYF.

The chain carries TRBV4-3 and TRBJ1-1, with D unresolved. CDR3 length: 15 amino acids. V lost 0 bases, J lost 4 bases, and 12 bases lay in between. Per germline, CDR1 LGHNA and CDR2 YSLEER. The CDR3 loop is CASSQDLEGITEAFF. For the CDR3, the DNA is TGCGCCAGCAGCCAAGATCTGGAGGGAATCACTGAAGCTTTCTTT.

Here the CDR3 reads CASSYSPPMGEQFF. CDR3 sequence (DNA): TGTGCCAGCAGTTACTCACCCCCAATGGGTGAGCAGTTCTTC. V and J are TRBV6-5 and TRBJ2-1; D is undetermined. The V gene lost 0 bases and the J gene lost 9 bases, with 12 bases spanning the gap. Germline V gene lookup returns CDR1 MNHEY and CDR2 SVGAGI. The CDR3 is 14 amino acids.

J is TRBJ2-5 and V is TRBV7-9; no firm D call. Germline V lookup: CDR1 SEHNR, CDR2 FQNEAQ (reference sequence). V dropped 2 bases and J dropped 2 bases, with 18 bases sitting between them. The CDR3 consists of 17 residues. In DNA, the CDR3 is TGTGCCAGCAGCTTAAGCCTCGAGTGGCGCCCTCAAGAGACCCAGTACTTC. This sequence encodes CASSLSLEWRPQETQYF. Filled out from reference TRBV7-9 and TRBJ2-5, the complete variable domain reads DTGVSQNPRHKITKRGQNVTFRCDPISEHNRLYWYRQTLGQGPEFLTYFQNEAQLEKSRLLSDRFSAERPKGSFSTLEIQRTEQGDSAMYLCASSLSLEWRPQETQYFGPGTRLLVL.

The CDR3 region is CASTLSRLGGNTIYF. The CDR3 DNA sequence: TGTGCCAGCACCTTATCGCGGTTGGGTGGAAACACCATATATTTT. The J gene is TRBJ1-3, the V gene TRBV6-5; D gene unclear. Germline CDR1 and CDR2: MNHEY and SVGAGI. Trimming left V 7 bases short and J 3 bases short, with 16 bases between. CDR3 length: 15 amino acids.

The J gene is TRBJ1-2, the V gene TRBV6-5; D gene uncertain. V gave up 8 bases and J gave up 7 bases, with 20 bases separating them. Germline V gives CDR1 MNHEY, CDR2 SVGAGI. This CDR3 contains 14 residues. The CDR3, as DNA: TGTGCCAGCGCCGCATGGGAGGTTGGTGGTGGCTACACCTTC. Translating it yields CASAAWEVGGGYTF.

This clone occurred once. The chain uses TRBV19 and TRBJ2-1; unclear D gene. Trimming cost V 4 bases and J 0 bases, with 10 bases left between them. The germline V gene encodes CDR1 LNHDA and CDR2 SQIVND (reference sequence). This CDR3 contains 15 residues. CDR3 nucleotides: TGTGCCAGTAGTACGACGGTAAGCTCCTACAATGAGCAGTTCTTC. Protein sequence: CASSTTVSSYNEQFF.

The chain is built from TRBV6-1 and TRBJ1-5, with TRBD1 identical over 7 bases. V dropped 4 bases and J dropped 2; count of bases not matched to a gene: 8. CDR1 is MNHNS and CDR2 is SASEGT in the germline V gene. The CDR3 runs 16 residues. The DNA of the CDR3 is TGTGCCAGCAGTGCGTCCCGACAGGGCGGCAATCAGCCCCAGCATTTT. It encodes CASSASRQGGNQPQHF.

The chain employs TRBV11-2 and TRBJ1-2; TRBD1 is a possible D gene (6 bases). The V end lost 5 bases, the J end lost 4 bases, and 11 bases lay between the germline ends. Germline V gives CDR1 SGHAT, CDR2 FQNNGV. The length of the CDR3 is 13 residues. The CDR3 sequence: CASSPRTAYGYTF. In DNA, the CDR3 is TGTGCCAGCAGCCCCCGGACAGCCTATGGCTACACCTTC.

V usage is TRBV28 and J usage is TRBJ2-3, with 7 nucleotides matching TRBD1. The CDR3 consists of 14 residues. Germline values: CDR1 MDHEN, CDR2 SYDVKM. The J segment lost 4 bases and the V segment lost 3 bases, leaving 4 bases of the junction unmatched. CDR3 bases: TGTGCCAGCAGTTTGGTTCAGGGGGCAGATACGCAGTATTTT. It yields the protein CASSLVQGADTQYF.

The J gene is TRBJ2-1, the V gene TRBV6-4; D unresolved. The V gene's germline CDR1 is MRHNA and CDR2 SNTAGT. The CDR3 has 13 residues. The V and J ends lost 4 bases and 4 bases respectively, with 8 bases between them. The CDR3 sequence: CASSGGDYNEQFF. The CDR3, as DNA: TGTGCCAGCAGTGGAGGTGATTACAATGAGCAGTTCTTC.

The gene calls are TRBV5-4 and TRBJ2-3, with D maybe TRBD1 (6 bases). The CDR3 consists of 15 residues. CDR1 and CDR2 (germline): SGHNT, YYREEE (reference sequence). The V end lost 4 bases, the J end lost 4 bases, and 16 bases lay between the germline ends. CDR3 amino acids: CASSPWTDSPDTQYF. The CDR3 DNA follows: TGTGCCAGCAGCCCATGGACAGATAGCCCAGATACGCAGTATTTT. The full variable domain, completed using reference TRBV5-4 and TRBJ2-3, is ETGVTQSPTHLIKTRGQQVTLRCSSQSGHNTVSWYQQALGQGPQFIFQYYREEENGRGNFPPRFSGLQFPNYSSELNVNALELDDSALYLCASSPWTDSPDTQYFGPGTRLTVL.

This chain uses TRBV2 with TRBJ2-5; the match to TRBD2 covers 14 bases. V lost 6 bases, J lost 5 bases, and 5 bases stayed unmatched. Germline assignment: CDR1 SNHLY and CDR2 FYNNEI. The CDR3 is made up of 15 amino acids. The CDR3 DNA reads as TGTGCCAGCAGAGGACTAGCGGGAGGCCGGGAGACCCAGTACTTC. Translated: CASRGLAGGRETQYF.

J is TRBJ2-2 and V is TRBV29-1; TRBD2 might be the D (5 bases). The V and J ends lost 2 bases and 1 base respectively, with 11 bases between them. From germline, CDR1 is SQVTM and CDR2 ANQGSEA. This CDR3 has 15 amino acids. This CDR3 reads CSVESRGWNTGELFF. The CDR3 nucleotides read TGCAGCGTTGAAAGTCGAGGGTGGAACACCGGGGAGCTGTTTTTT.

Here the CDR3 reads CASSSPRQGEVTGELFF. CDR3 nucleotide sequence: TGTGCCAGCAGTTCACCAAGACAGGGGGAGGTAACCGGGGAGCTGTTTTTT. V usage is TRBV27 and J usage is TRBJ2-2; TRBD1 agrees at 9 bases. CDR3 size: 17 residues. CDR1 and CDR2 (germline): MNHEY, SMNVEV (reference sequence). The ends lost 4 bases at V and 5 bases at J; junction bases unmatched: 11.

The chain uses TRBV27 and TRBJ2-1; D unclear. The germline V gene has CDR1 MNHEY and CDR2 SMNVEV (reference sequence). V lost 5 bases and J 4 bases, leaving 15 bases between the germline ends. This CDR3 has 15 amino acids. The CDR3 here is CASSPLPGFYNEQFF. The CDR3 nucleotides are TGTGCCAGCAGTCCCCTTCCCGGATTTTACAATGAGCAGTTCTTC.

V is TRBV14 and J is TRBJ1-4; D is unclear. The CDR3 runs 13 residues. Trimming took off 5 bases at V and 5 bases at J, with 9 bases between the two ends. CDR1 is SGHDN, CDR2 FVKESK, per germline. The CDR3 sequence: CASSYDGNEKLFF. The CDR3 DNA is TGTGCCAGCAGCTACGACGGGAATGAAAAACTGTTTTTT.

This clone is a singleton in its sample. The chain links TRBV6-5 to TRBJ2-1, with D possibly matching TRBD1 (5 bases). The CDR3 extends over 10 amino acids. CDR1 is MNHEY and CDR2 is SVGAGI in the germline V gene. The V and J ends lost 8 bases and 10 bases respectively, with 9 bases between them. In DNA, the CDR3 is TGTGCCAGCGGGAAGGGGGAGCAGTTCTTC. Its protein product is CASGKGEQFF.

This clone was counted only a few times. The chain is built from TRBV9 and TRBJ2-2; D is uncertain. The V end was cut by 0 bases, the J end by 3 bases, with 15 bases between. The CDR3 is made up of 17 amino acids. The germline V gene has CDR1 SGDLS and CDR2 YYNGEE. In nucleotides, the CDR3 is TGTGCCAGCAGCGTAGCCTTGGCAGGATCGGACACCGGGGAGCTGTTTTTT. This codes for CASSVALAGSDTGELFF.

The genes are TRBV4-3 and TRBJ2-3; 10 bases are shared with TRBD2. This CDR3 contains 19 residues. Trimming took 1 base from V and 4 from J; bases not matched to a gene: 14. CDR1 LGHNA and CDR2 YSLEER come from the germline V gene. For the CDR3, the DNA is TGCGCCAGCAGCCAAGCCCCCGGGGAGCGGGAGGGCCACGCAGATACGCAGTATTTT. Its protein product is CASSQAPGEREGHADTQYF.

Only one count was recorded for this clone. This chain joins TRBV4-2 and TRBJ2-2; 7 nucleotides match TRBD2. This CDR3 region has 15 residues. From germline, CDR1 is LGHNA and CDR2 YNFKEQ. Trimming removed 4 bases from V and 6 bases from J; junction bases left unmatched: 8. The CDR3 sequence is CASSPTSRTSGELFF. The DNA for the CDR3 is TGTGCCAGCAGCCCGACTAGCAGGACGTCCGGGGAGCTGTTTTTT.

The J gene is TRBJ2-3, the V gene TRBV5-1; 8 bases are a match to TRBD2. CDR1 SGHRS and CDR2 YFSETQ come from the germline V gene. The J segment lost 2 bases and the V segment lost 1 base, leaving 18 bases of the junction unmatched. CDR3 length: 20 amino acids. The CDR3, as DNA: TGCGCCAGCAGCTTGAATTTTGGCGGGAGGTCACGGGGGAACACAGATACGCAGTATTTT. Translation: CASSLNFGGRSRGNTDTQYF. The entire variable domain, with the rest obtained from reference TRBV5-1 and TRBJ2-3, is as follows: KAGVTQTPRYLIKTRGQQVTLSCSPISGHRSVSWYQQTPGQGLQFLFEYFSETQRNKGNFPGRFSGRQFSNSRSEMNVSTLELGDSALYLCASSLNFGGRSRGNTDTQYFGPGTRLTVL.